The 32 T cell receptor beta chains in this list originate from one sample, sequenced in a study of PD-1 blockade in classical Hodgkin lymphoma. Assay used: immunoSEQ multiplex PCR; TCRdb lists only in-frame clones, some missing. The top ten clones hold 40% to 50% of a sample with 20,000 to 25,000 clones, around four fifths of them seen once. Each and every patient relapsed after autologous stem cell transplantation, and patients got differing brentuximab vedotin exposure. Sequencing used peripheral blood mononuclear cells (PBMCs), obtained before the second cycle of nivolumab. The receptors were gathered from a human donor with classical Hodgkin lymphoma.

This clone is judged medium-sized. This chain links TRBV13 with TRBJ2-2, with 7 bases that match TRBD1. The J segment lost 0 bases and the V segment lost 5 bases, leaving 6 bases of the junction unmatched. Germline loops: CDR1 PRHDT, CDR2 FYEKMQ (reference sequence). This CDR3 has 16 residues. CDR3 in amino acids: CASSIHRGSNTGELFF. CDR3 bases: TGTGCCAGCAGCATCCACAGGGGTTCGAACACCGGGGAGCTGTTTTTT.

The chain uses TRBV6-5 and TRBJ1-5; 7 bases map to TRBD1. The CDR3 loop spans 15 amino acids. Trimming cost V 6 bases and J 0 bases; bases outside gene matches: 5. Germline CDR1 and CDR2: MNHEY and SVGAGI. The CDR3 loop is CASSPGQDSNQPQHF. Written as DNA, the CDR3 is TGTGCCAGCAGCCCCGGACAGGATAGCAATCAGCCCCAGCATTTT.

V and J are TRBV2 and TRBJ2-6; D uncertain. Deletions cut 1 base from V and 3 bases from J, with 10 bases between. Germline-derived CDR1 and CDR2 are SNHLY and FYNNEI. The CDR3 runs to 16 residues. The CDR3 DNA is TGTGCCAGCAGTGAAGGCTCCTGGTTTGGGGCCAACGTCCTGACTTTC. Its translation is CASSEGSWFGANVLTF.

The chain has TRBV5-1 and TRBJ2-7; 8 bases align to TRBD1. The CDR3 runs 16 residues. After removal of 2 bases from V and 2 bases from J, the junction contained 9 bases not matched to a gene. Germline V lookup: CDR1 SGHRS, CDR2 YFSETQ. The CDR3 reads CASSLLPGQATYEQYF. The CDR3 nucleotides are TGCGCCAGCAGCTTACTACCGGGACAGGCGACCTACGAGCAGTACTTC.

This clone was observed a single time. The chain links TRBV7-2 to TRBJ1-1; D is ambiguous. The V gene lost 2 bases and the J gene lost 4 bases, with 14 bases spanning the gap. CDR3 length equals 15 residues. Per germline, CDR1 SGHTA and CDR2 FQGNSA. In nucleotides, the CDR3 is TGTGCCAGCAGCTTACCCTCCCGTCCGGGCACTGAAGCTTTCTTT. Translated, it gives CASSLPSRPGTEAFF.

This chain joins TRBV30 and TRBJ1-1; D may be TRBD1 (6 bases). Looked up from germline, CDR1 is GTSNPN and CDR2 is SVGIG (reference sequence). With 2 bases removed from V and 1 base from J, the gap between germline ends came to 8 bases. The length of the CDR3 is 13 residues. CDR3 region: CAWSIQGNTEAFF. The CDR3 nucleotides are TGTGCCTGGAGTATACAGGGGAACACTGAAGCTTTCTTT.

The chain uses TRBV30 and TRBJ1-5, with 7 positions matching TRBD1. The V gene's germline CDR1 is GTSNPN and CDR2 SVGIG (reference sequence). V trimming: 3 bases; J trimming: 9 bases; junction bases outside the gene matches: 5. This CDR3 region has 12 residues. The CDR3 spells CAWSPGGGPQHF. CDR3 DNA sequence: TGTGCCTGGAGCCCAGGGGGGGGGCCCCAGCATTTT.

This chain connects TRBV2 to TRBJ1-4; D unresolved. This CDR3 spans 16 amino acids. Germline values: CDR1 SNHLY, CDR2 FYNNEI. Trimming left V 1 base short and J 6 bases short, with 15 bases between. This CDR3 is CASSEGSGPIYEKLFF. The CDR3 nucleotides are TGTGCCAGCAGTGAAGGGTCGGGCCCCATCTATGAAAAACTGTTTTTT.

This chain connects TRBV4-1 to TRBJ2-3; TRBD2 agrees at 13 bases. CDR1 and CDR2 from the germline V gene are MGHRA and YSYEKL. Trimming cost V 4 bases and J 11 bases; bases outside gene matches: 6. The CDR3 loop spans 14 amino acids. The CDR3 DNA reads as TGCGCCAGCAGCCTAGGGACTAGCGGGACGGTGCAGTATTTT. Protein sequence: CASSLGTSGTVQYF.

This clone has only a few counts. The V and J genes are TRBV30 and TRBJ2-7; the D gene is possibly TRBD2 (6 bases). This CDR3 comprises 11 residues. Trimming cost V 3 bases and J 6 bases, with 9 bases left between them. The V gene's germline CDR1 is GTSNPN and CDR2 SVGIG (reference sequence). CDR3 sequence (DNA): TGTGCCTGGAGCTCCGGGGGCGAGCAGTACTTC. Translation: CAWSSGGEQYF.

CDR3 residues: CASSPLRDRGSTEAFF. Written as DNA, the CDR3 is TGTGCCAGCAGCCCTCTAAGAGACAGGGGAAGCACTGAAGCTTTCTTT. The chain carries TRBV7-9 and TRBJ1-1; 8 bases are shared with TRBD1. CDR1 is SEHNR, CDR2 FQNEAQ, per germline (reference sequence). The V and J ends lost 5 bases and 4 bases, in that order; junction bases with no gene match: 12. The CDR3 is made up of 16 amino acids.

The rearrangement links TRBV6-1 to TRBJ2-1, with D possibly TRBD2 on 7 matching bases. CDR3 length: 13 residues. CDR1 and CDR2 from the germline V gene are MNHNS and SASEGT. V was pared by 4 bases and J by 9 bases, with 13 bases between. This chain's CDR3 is CASSGKGGSEQFF. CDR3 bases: TGTGCCAGCAGTGGGAAGGGGGGGAGTGAGCAGTTCTTC.

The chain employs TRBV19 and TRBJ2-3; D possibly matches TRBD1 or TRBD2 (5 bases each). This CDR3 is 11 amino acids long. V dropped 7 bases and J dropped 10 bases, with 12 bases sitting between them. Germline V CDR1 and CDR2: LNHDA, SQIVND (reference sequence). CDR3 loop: CASMGPVPQYF. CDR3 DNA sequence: TGTGCCAGTATGGGACCAGTACCGCAGTATTTT.

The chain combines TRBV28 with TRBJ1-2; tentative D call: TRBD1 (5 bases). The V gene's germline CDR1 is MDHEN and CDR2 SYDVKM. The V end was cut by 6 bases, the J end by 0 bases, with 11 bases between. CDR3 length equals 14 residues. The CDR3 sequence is CASSRRQPNYGYTF. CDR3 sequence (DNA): TGTGCCAGCAGCCGGAGACAGCCTAACTATGGCTACACCTTC.

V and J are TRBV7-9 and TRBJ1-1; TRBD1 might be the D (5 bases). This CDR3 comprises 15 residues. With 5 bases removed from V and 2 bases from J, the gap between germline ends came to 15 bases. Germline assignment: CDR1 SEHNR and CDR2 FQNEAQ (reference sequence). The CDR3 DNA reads TGTGCCAGCAGCCTACTACGGGACGTCAACACTGAAGCTTTCTTT. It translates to CASSLLRDVNTEAFF. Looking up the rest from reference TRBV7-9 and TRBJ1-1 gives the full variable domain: DTGVSQNPRHKITKRGQNVTFRCDPISEHNRLYWYRQTLGQGPEFLTYFQNEAQLEKSRLLSDRFSAERPKGSFSTLEIQRTEQGDSAMYLCASSLLRDVNTEAFFGQGTRLTVV.

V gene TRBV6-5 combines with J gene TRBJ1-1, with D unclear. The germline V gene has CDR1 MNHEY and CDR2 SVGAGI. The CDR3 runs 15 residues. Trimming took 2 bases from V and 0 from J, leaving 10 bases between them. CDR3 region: CASSYAGGMNTEAFF. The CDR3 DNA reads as TGTGCCAGCAGTTACGCAGGCGGGATGAACACTGAAGCTTTCTTT.

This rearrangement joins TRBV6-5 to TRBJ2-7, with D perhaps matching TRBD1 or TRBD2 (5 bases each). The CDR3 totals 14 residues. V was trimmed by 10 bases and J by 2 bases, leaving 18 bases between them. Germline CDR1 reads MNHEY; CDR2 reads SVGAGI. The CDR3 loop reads CATKGTPTTYEQYF. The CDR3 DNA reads TGTGCCACCAAGGGGACGCCGACAACCTACGAGCAGTACTTC.

The CDR3 nucleotides are TGCGCCAGCAGCTTGGGCGATCTACAGGAAAAACTGTTTTTT. Protein sequence: CASSLGDLQEKLFF. The chain couples TRBV5-1 to TRBJ1-4; D uncertain. This CDR3 is 14 amino acids long. Trimming cost V 0 bases and J 8 bases, with 11 bases left between them. From germline, CDR1 is SGHRS and CDR2 YFSETQ.

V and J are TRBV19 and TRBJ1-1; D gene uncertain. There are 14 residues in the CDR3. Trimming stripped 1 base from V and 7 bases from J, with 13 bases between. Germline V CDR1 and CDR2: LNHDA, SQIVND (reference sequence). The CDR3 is CASSIVLGRHEAFF. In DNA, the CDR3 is TGTGCCAGTAGTATAGTATTAGGCAGGCATGAAGCTTTCTTT.

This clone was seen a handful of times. CDR3: CSVGEETQYF. CDR3 sequence (DNA): TGCAGTGTAGGAGAAGAGACCCAGTACTTC. The rearrangement joins TRBV20-1 to TRBJ2-5; the D is unclear. The CDR3 sequence is 10 residues long. The germline V gene has CDR1 DFQATT and CDR2 SNEGSKA (reference sequence). V gave up 7 bases and J gave up 3 bases, with 6 bases separating them.

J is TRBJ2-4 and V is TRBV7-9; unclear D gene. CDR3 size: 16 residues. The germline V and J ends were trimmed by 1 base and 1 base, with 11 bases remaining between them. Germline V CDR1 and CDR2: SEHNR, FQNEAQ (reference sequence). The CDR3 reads CASSLVSLQAKNIQYF. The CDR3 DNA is TGTGCCAGCAGCTTAGTATCTTTGCAGGCCAAAAACATTCAGTACTTC.

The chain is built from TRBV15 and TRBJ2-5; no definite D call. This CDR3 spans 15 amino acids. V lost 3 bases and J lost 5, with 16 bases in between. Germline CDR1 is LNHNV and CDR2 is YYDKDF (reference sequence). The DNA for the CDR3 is TGTGCCACCAGCAGCCCCTCGAAGGGTTGGGAGACCCAGTACTTC. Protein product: CATSSPSKGWETQYF.

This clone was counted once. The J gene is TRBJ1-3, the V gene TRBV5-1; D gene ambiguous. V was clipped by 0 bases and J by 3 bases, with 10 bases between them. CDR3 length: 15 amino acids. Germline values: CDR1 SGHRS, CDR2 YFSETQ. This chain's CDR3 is CASSLEGSCGNTIYF. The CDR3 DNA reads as TGCGCCAGCAGCTTGGAAGGGTCGTGTGGAAACACCATATATTTT.

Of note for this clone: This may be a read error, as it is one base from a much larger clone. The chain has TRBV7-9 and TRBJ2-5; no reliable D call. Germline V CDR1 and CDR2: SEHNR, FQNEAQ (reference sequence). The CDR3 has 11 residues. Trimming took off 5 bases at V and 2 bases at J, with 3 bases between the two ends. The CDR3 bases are TGTGCCAGCAGCGAACAAGAGACCCAGTACTTC. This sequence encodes CASSEQETQYF.

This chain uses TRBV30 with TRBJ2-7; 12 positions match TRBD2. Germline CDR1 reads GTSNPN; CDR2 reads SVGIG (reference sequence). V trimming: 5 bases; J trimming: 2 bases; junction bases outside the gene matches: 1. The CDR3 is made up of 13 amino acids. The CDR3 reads CAWRLAGAYEQYF. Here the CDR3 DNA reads TGTGCCTGGCGACTAGCGGGAGCCTACGAGCAGTACTTC.

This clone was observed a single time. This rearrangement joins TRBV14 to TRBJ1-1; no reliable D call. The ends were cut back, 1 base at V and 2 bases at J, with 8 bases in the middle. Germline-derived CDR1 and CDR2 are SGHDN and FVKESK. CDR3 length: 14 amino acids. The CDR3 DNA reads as TGTGCCAGCAGCCAAGTGGGAGGAAACACTGAAGCTTTCTTT. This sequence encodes CASSQVGGNTEAFF.

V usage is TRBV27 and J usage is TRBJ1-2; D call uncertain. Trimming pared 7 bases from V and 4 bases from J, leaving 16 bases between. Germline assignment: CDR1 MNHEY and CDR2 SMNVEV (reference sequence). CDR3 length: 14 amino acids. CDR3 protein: CASKPALLGYGYTF. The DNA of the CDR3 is TGTGCCAGCAAACCGGCCTTACTAGGCTATGGCTACACCTTC.

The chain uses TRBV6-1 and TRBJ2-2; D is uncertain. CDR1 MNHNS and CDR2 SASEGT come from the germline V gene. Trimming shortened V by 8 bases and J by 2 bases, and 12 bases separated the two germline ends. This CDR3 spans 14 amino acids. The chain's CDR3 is CASGATLNTGELFF. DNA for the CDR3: TGTGCCAGCGGAGCAACCCTTAACACCGGGGAGCTGTTTTTT.

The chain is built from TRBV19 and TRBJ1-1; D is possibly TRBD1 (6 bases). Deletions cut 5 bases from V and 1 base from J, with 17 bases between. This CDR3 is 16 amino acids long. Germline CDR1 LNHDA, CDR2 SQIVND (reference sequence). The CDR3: CASSPDGGAGNTEAFF. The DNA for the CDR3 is TGTGCCAGTAGTCCAGACGGGGGGGCCGGGAACACTGAAGCTTTCTTT.

The CDR3 bases are TGTGCCAGCAGCCAACCGGGCGGAGGGGATACGCAGTATTTT. This codes for CASSQPGGGDTQYF. The chain combines TRBV14 with TRBJ2-3; D might be TRBD2 (6 bases). Trimming cost V 2 bases and J 6 bases, with 12 bases left between them. The CDR3 has 14 amino acids. Germline V lookup: CDR1 SGHDN, CDR2 FVKESK. Supplemented by reference TRBV14 and TRBJ2-3, the full variable domain reads EAGVTQFPSHSVIEKGQTVTLRCDPISGHDNLYWYRRVMGKEIKFLLHFVKESKQDESGMPNNRFLAERTGGTYSTLKVQPAELEDSGVYFCASSQPGGGDTQYFGPGTRLTVL.

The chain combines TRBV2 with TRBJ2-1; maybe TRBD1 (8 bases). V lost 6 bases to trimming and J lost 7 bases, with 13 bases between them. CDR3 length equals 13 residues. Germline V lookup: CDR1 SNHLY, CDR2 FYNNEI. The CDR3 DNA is TGTGCCAGCAGCGGGAGGACAGGGAATGAGCAGTTCTTC. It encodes CASSGRTGNEQFF.

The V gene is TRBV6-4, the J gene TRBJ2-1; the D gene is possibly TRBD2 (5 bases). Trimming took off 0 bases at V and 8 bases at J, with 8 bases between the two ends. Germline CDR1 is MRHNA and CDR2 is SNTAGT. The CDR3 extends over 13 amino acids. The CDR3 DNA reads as TGTGCCAGCAGTGACTCGTGGGGAGATGAGCAGTTCTTC. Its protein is CASSDSWGDEQFF.